The text below deals with one TCR beta chain. This sample is part of a study of blood T cell repertoires in COVID-19. TCRdb's table, derived via immunoSEQ multiplex PCR, lists solely in-frame clones and lacks some. This sample has approximately 150,000 clones, with around nine tenths found just once. Sequencing was carried out using peripheral blood. The TCR was taken from a woman aged 50 to 60 with active or convalescent COVID-19.

CDR3 coding DNA: TGTGCCAGCAGCCAAAGACAGGTCTGGGAGACCCAGTACTTC. It encodes CASSQRQVWETQYF. This chain joins TRBV14 and TRBJ2-5; perhaps TRBD1 as D (6 bases). Germline loops: CDR1 SGHDN, CDR2 FVKESK. V lost 2 bases and J lost 5, with 12 bases in between. This CDR3 comprises 14 residues. Together with reference TRBV14 and TRBJ2-5, the CDR3 gives the full variable domain: EAGVTQFPSHSVIEKGQTVTLRCDPISGHDNLYWYRRVMGKEIKFLLHFVKESKQDESGMPNNRFLAERTGGTYSTLKVQPAELEDSGVYFCASSQRQVWETQYFGPGTRLLVL.